These T cell receptor beta chains were read from a single sample in a study of cytomegalovirus exposure and HLA in healthy donors. Assay used: immunoSEQ multiplex PCR; TCRdb lists only in-frame clones, some missing. The sample lists about 110,000 clones; roughly two thirds were seen once. What was sequenced was PBMCs. The receptors stem from a woman under 40 in good health and CMV-seronegative. Each CDR3 is given with its conserved first and last residue.

v_call	cdr3_length	cdr3_aa
TRBV19	14	CASSITGFNQPQHF
TRBV28	15	CASSPSGTGDTEAFF
TRBV6-1	15	CASSEGTGGFEKLFF
TRBV29-1	13	CSVRSRGNTEAFF
TRBV19	14	CASSGETGVNEQFF
TRBV5-6	15	CASSLRLGGNSPLHF
TRBV7-6	12	CASSFRGNEAFF
TRBV11-2	18	CASSLGRGRGARNQPQHF
TRBV14	16	CASSQVAGAGGTEAFF
TRBV27	13	CASREPIVEKLFF
TRBV7-9	15	CASSHSMGHENGYTF
TRBV14	15	CASSRFVRGQETQYF
TRBV9	13	CASSVGQNQPQHF
TRBV2	14	CASTRTGGADGYTF
TRBV10-1	12	CASSRGRRGYTF
TRBV19	15	CASSQRGLLYNEQFF
TRBV10-1	19	CASSLFATSGRSFGNEQFF
TRBV6-5	16	CASSYSLLASDYEQYF
TRBV5-1	14	CASSFSGELGEQFF
TRBV7-6	15	CASSFEASSNQPQHF
TRBV7-9	12	CASSPIPYEQYF
TRBV30	14	CAWRPNRISYEQYF
TRBV27	15	CASSLFTPGAYEQYF
TRBV7-2	14	CASSLSQDNYGYTF
TRBV28	15	CASSFDDSNNSPLHF
TRBV5-4	15	CASGRLAGGYNEQFF
TRBV19	17	CASSPGLTGASNYGYTF
TRBV27	15	CASSFVDRAQETQYF
TRBV6-5	15	CASSYSKRVNTEAFF
TRBV6-1	18	CASSEWTGATYSGNTIYF
TRBV28	14	CASRAGTSGYEQYF
TRBV6-5	15	CASSRTGTDTEKLFF
TRBV4-1	16	CASSQGTGGPTGELFF
TRBV2	15	CASSKGLLAPWEQYF
TRBV4-3	16	CASSQDWQGINYGYTF
TRBV2	15	CASTRLAGTYNEQFF
TRBV5-1	13	CASSQDTRDTQYF
TRBV19	18	CASSRTSGRSGSYNEQFF
TRBV7-9	16	CASSPVVGPSTDTQYF
TRBV28	17	CASSLLRTSGRGNEQFF
TRBV6-1	17	CASSVPTGRSSGNTIYF